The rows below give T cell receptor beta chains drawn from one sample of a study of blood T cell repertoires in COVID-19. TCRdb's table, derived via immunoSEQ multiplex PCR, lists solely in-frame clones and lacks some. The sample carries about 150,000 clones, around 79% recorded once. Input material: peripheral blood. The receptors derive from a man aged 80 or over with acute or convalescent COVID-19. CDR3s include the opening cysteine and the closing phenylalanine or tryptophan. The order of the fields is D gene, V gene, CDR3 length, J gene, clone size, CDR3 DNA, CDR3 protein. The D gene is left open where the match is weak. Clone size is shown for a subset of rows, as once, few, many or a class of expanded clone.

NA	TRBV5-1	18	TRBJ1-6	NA	TGCGCCAGCAGCTTGGAGACCGGGGGGTTCTCCTATAATTCACCCCTCCACTTT	CASSLETGGFSYNSPLHF
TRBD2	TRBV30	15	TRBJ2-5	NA	TGTGCCTGGAGTGTAATTAGCGGGCCGGGAGAGACCCAGTACTTC	CAWSVISGPGETQYF
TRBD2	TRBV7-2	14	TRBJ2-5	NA	TGTGCCAGCAGCTTAGGGGGACTAGCGGAGACCCAGTACTTC	CASSLGGLAETQYF
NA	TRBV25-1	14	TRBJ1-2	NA	TGTGCCAGCAGTGAAACCGGGACTAACTATGGCTACACCTTC	CASSETGTNYGYTF
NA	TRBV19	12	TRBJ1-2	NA	TGTGCCAGTAGCGACAGCATCTATGGCTACACCTTC	CASSDSIYGYTF
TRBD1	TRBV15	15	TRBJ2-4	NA	TGTGCCACCAGCAGAGTAGAACAGGGGGAAGGCATTCAGTACTTC	CATSRVEQGEGIQYF
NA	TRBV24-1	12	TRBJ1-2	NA	TGTGCCATCAGCAACTCGAACTATGGCTACACCTTC	CAISNSNYGYTF
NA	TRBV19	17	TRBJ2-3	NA	TGTGCCAGTCAGTACGGCGGTGGCAGGGAACTCTCAGATACGCAGTATTTT	CASQYGGGRELSDTQYF
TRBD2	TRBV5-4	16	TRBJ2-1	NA	TGTGCCACCAACACCGGGACTAGTGGTTCCTACAATGAGCAGTTCTTC	CATNTGTSGSYNEQFF
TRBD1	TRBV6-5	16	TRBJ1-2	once	TGTGCCAGCAGTTCCCGGACAGGCAACGAGGGCTATGGCTACACCTTC	CASSSRTGNEGYGYTF
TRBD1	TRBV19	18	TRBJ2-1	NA	TGTGCCAGTAGTATATGGACAGGGGGCCTAGGGACCTACAATGAGCAGTTCTTC	CASSIWTGGLGTYNEQFF
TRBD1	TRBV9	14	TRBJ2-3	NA	TGTGCCAGCAGTGGACAGGGATTTCCAGATACGCAGTATTTT	CASSGQGFPDTQYF
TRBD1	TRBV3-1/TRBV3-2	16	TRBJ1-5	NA	TGTGCCAGCAGCCAAGATCGGACAGGACGCAATCAGCCCCAGCATTTT	CASSQDRTGRNQPQHF
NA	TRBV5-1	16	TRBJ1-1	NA	TGCGCCAGCAGCCCAGGGCCACAGGGAAGTGACACTGAAGCTTTCTTT	CASSPGPQGSDTEAFF
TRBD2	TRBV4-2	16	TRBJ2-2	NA	TGTGCCAGCAGCCAGGAGACTAGCGGTGGCACCGGGGAGCTGTTTTTT	CASSQETSGGTGELFF
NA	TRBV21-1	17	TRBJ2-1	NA	TGTGCCAGCAGCAAGTCCCGGGACAGGGAACGCTACGTTGAGCAGTTCTTC	CASSKSRDRERYVEQFF
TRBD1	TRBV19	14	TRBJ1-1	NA	TGTGCCAGTAGTATAGGGGGCAGGGGGCTGAAAGCTTTCTTT	CASSIGGRGLKAFF
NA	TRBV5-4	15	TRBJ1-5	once	TGTGCCAGCAGCTTGGACGGTGGAGGCAATCAGCCCCAGCATTTT	CASSLDGGGNQPQHF
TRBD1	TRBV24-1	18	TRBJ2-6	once	TGTGCCACCAGTGACACCGGGACAGGGATCCACGGGGCCAACGTCCTGACTTTC	CATSDTGTGIHGANVLTF
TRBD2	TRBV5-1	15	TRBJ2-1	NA	TGCGCCAGCAGCCTCGGACTAGCGGGGGTGGATGAGCAGTTCTTC	CASSLGLAGVDEQFF
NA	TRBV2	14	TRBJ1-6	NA	TGTGCCAGCAACGTCAACTATCAGGGGTCACCCCTCCACTTT	CASNVNYQGSPLHF
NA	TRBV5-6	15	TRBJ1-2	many	TGTGCCAGCAGCTTGACCTCAGGGGCCCGGCGCGGCTACACCTTC	CASSLTSGARRGYTF
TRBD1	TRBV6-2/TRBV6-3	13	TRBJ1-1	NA	TGTGCCAGCAGTTCAACAGGGGGGGCTGAAGCTTTCTTT	CASSSTGGAEAFF
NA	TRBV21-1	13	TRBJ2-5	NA	TGTGCCAGCAGGAGGAACAGGAAAGGGACCCAGTACTTC	CASRRNRKGTQYF
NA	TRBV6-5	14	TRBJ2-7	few	TGTGCCAGCAGTCCCGGGACAGCGGGCTACGAGCAGTACTTC	CASSPGTAGYEQYF
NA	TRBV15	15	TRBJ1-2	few	TGTGCCACCAGCAGAGATGGGGCAGGGAACTATGGCTACACCTTC	CATSRDGAGNYGYTF
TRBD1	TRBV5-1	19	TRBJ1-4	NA	TGCGCCAGCAGCTTAAGAGGACCGGGACAGGGGGGAGGAGGTGAAAAACTGTTTTTT	CASSLRGPGQGGGGEKLFF
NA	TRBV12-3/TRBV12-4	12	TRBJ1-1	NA	TGTGCCAGCAGACGGGGTAGCACTGAAGCTTTCTTT	CASRRGSTEAFF
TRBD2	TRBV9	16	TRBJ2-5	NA	TGTGCCAGCAGCGGCCTCTTGCGGGGGGGCGGTGAGACCCAGTACTTC	CASSGLLRGGGETQYF
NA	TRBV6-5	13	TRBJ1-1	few	TGTGCCAGCAGTTATAGTTTAACCACTGAAGCTTTCTTT	CASSYSLTTEAFF
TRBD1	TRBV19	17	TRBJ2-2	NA	TGTGCCAGTAGCCATTCTTCGGGACAGGGGGGAACCGGGGAGCTGTTTTTT	CASSHSSGQGGTGELFF
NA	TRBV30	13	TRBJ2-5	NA	TGTGCCTGGAGTCCCGGACTGCAGGAGACCCAGTACTTC	CAWSPGLQETQYF
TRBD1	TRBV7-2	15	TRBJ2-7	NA	TGTGCCAGCAGCTTGAACAGGGGGTCGACCTACGAGCAGTACTTC	CASSLNRGSTYEQYF
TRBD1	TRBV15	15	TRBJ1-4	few	TGTGCCACCAGCAGACCCCGACAGGGGAGCGAAAAACTGTTTTTT	CATSRPRQGSEKLFF
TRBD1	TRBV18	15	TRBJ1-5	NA	TGTGCCAGCTCACCACCGGGAACAGGGGGCCAGCCCCAGCATTTT	CASSPPGTGGQPQHF
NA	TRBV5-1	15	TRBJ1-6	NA	TGCGCCAGCACAATGTGGGGGGACGATAATTCACCCCTCCACTTT	CASTMWGDDNSPLHF
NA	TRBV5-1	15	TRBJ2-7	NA	TGCGCCAGCAGCTTAGTTGCCTCGAGCTCCTACGAGCAGTACTTC	CASSLVASSSYEQYF
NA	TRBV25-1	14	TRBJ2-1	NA	TGTGCCAGCAGTGAGGCCCCGCAACGCAATGAGCAGTTCTTC	CASSEAPQRNEQFF
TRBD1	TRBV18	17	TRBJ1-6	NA	TGTGCCAGCTCACCGTTTGGACAGGGGACCCCAAATTCACCCCTCCACTTT	CASSPFGQGTPNSPLHF
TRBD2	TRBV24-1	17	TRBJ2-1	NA	TGTGCCACCAGTGACCGGCCCCTAGCGGGGGTTCCCAATGAGCAGTTCTTC	CATSDRPLAGVPNEQFF